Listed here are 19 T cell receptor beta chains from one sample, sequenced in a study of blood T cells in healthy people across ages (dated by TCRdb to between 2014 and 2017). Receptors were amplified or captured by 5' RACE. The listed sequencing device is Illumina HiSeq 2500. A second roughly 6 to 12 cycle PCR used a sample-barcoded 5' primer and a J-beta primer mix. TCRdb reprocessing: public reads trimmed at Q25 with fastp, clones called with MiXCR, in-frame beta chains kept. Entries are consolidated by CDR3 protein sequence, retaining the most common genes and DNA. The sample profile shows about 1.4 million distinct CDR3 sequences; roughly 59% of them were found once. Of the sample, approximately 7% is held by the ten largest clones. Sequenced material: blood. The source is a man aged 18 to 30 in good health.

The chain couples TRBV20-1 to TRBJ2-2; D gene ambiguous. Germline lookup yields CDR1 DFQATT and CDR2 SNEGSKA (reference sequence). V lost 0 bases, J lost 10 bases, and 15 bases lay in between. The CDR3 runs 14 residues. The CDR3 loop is CSAREDRFEVELFF. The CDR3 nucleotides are TGCAGTGCTAGAGAGGATCGGTTCGAGGTGGAGCTGTTTTTT.

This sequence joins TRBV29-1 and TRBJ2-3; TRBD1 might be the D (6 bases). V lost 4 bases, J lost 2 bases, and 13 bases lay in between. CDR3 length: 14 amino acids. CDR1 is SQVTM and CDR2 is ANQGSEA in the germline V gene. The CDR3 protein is CSVATDSHTDTQYF. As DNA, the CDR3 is TGCAGCGTTGCGACGGACAGTCACACAGATACGCAGTATTTT.

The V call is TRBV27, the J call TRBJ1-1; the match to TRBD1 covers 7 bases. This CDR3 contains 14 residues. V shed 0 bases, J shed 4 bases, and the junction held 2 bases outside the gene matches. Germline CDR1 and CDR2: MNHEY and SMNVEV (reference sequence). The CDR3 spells CASSLSGGGTEAFF. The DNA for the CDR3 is TGTGCCAGCAGTTTATCAGGGGGCGGCACTGAAGCTTTCTTT.

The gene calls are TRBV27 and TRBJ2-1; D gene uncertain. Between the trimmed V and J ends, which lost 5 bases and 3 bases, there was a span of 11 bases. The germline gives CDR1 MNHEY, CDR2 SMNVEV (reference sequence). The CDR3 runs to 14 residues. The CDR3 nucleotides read TGTGCCAGCAGTGTGTCAGACCACTACAATGAGCAGTTCTTC. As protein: CASSVSDHYNEQFF.

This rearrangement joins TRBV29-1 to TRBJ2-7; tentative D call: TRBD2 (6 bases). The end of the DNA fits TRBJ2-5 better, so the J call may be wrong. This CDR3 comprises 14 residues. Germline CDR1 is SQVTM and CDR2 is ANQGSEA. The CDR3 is CSVVGGRYWETQYF. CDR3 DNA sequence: TGCAGCGTTGTGGGGGGTCGTTATTGGGAGACCCAGTACTTC.

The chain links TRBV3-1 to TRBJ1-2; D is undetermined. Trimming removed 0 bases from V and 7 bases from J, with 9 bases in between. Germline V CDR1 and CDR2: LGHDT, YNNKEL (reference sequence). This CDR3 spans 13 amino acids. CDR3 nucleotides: TGTGCCAGCAGCCAAGATGACCGTGCTGGCTACACCTTC. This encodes CASSQDDRAGYTF.

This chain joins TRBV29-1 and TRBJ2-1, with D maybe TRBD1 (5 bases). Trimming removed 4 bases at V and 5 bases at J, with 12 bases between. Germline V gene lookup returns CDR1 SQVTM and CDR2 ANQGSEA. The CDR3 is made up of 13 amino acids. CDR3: CSVAPRADNEQFF. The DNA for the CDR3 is TGCAGCGTTGCGCCCAGGGCAGACAATGAGCAGTTCTTC.

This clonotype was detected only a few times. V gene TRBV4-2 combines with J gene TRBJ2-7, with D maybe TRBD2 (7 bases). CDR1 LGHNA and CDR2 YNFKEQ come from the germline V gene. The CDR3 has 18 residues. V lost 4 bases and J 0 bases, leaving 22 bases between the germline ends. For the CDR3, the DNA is TGTGCCAGCAGCCGGGGACTATCGTATCCGGGGGCCTCCTACGAGCAGTACTTC. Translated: CASSRGLSYPGASYEQYF.

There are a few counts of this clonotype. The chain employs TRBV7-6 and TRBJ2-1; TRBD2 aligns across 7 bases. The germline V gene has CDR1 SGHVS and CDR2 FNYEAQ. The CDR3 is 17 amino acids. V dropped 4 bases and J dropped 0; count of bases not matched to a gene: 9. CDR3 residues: CASSSPLTSSSYNEQFF. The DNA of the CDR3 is TGTGCCAGCAGCTCACCACTGACTAGCAGCTCCTACAATGAGCAGTTCTTC.

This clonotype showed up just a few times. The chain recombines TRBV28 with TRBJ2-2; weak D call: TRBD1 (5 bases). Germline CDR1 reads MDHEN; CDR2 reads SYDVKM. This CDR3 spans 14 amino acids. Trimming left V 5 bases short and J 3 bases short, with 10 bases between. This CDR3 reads CASSPQGYTGELFF. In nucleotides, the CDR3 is TGTGCCAGCAGTCCTCAGGGATACACCGGGGAGCTGTTTTTT.

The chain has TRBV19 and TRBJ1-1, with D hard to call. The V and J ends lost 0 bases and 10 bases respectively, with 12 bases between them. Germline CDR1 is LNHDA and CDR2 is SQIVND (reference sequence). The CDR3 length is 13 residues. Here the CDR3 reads CASSIDGRRGAFF. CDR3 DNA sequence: TGTGCCAGTAGTATAGATGGTCGAAGAGGAGCTTTCTTT.

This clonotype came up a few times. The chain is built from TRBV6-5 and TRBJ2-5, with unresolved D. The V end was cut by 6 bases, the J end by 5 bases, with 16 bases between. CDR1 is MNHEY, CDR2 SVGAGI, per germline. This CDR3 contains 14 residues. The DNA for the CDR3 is TGTGCCAGCAGCTCCCGATCCGGTCGGGAGACCCAGTACTTC. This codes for CASSSRSGRETQYF.

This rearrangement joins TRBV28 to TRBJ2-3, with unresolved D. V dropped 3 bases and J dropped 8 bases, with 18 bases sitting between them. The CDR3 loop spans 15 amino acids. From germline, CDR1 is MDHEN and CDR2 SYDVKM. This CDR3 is CASSLLASGWGTQYF. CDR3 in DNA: TGTGCCAGCAGTTTGTTAGCCTCCGGGTGGGGTACGCAGTATTTT. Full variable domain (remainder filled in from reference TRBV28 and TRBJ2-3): DVKVTQSSRYLVKRTGEKVFLECVQDMDHENMFWYRQDPGLGLRLIYFSYDVKMKEKGDIPEGYSVSREKKERFSLILESASTNQTSMYLCASSLLASGWGTQYFGPGTRLTVL.

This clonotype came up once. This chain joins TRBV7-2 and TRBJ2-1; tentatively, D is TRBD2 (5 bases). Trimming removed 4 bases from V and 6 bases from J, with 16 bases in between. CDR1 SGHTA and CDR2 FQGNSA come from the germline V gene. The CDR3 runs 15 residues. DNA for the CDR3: TGTGCCAGCAGCTGTTTTCCCGGTCGGGGCAATGAGCAGTTCTTC. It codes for CASSCFPGRGNEQFF. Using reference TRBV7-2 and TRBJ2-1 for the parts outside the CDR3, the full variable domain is GAGVSQSPSNKVTEKGKDVELRCDPISGHTALYWYRQSLGQGLEFLIYFQGNSAPDKSGLPSDRFSAERTGGSVSTLTIQRTQQEDSAVYLCASSCFPGRGNEQFFGPGTRLTVL.

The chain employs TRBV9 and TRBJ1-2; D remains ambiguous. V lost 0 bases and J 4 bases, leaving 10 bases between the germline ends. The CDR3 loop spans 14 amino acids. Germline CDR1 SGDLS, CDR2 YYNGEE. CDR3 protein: CASSVGQPIYGYTF. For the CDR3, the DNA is TGTGCCAGCAGCGTAGGGCAGCCGATCTATGGCTACACCTTC.

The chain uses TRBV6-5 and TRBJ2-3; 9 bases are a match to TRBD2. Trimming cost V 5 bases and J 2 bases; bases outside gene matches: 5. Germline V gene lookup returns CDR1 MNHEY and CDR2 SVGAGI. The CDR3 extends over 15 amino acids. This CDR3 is CASSGLAGVTDTQYF. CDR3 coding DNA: TGTGCCAGCAGTGGATTAGCGGGGGTCACAGATACGCAGTATTTT.

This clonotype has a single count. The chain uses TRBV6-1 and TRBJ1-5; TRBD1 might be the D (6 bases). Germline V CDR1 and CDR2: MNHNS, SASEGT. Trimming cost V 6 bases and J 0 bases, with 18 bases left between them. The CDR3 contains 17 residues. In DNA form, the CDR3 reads TGTGCCAGCAGCCTACGCGGACAGAGATATAGCAATCAGCCCCAGCATTTT. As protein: CASSLRGQRYSNQPQHF.

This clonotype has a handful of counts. The CDR3 DNA follows: TGTGCCAGCAGTCCCGACAGAGCCTACCCAAACTATGGCTACACCTTC. As protein: CASSPDRAYPNYGYTF. The chain combines TRBV27 with TRBJ1-2; D may be TRBD1 (5 bases). The CDR3 is 16 amino acids. Germline V gene data show CDR1 as MNHEY and CDR2 as SMNVEV (reference sequence). Trimming removed 5 bases from V and 2 bases from J, with 18 bases in between.

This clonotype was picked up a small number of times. The DNA for the CDR3 is TGTGCCAGCAGCGCGGGAGAGCAGTGGGATACGCAGTATTTT. Residues: CASSAGEQWDTQYF. The rearrangement joins TRBV12-3 or TRBV12-4 to TRBJ2-3; TRBD2 matches 7 bases. The V and J ends lost 6 bases and 6 bases, in that order; junction bases with no gene match: 9. The CDR3 consists of 14 residues.